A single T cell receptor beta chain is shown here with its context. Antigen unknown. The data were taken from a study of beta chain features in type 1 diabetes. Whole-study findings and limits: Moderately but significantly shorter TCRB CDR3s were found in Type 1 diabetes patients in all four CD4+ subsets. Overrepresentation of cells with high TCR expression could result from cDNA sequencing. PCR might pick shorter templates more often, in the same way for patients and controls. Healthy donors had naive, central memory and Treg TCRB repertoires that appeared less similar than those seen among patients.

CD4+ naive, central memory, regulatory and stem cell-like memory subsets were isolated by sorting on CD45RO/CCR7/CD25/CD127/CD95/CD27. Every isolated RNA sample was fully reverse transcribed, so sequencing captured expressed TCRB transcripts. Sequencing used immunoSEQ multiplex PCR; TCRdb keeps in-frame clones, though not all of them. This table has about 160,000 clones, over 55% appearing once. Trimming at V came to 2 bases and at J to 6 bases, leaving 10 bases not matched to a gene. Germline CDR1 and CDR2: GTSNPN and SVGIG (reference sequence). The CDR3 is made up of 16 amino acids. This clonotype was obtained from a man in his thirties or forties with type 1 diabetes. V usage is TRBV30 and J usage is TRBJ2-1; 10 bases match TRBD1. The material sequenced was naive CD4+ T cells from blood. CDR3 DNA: TGTGCCTGGAGTCCGGGGGACAGGGGATGGGCCAATGAGCAGTTCTTC. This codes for CAWSPGDRGWANEQFF.